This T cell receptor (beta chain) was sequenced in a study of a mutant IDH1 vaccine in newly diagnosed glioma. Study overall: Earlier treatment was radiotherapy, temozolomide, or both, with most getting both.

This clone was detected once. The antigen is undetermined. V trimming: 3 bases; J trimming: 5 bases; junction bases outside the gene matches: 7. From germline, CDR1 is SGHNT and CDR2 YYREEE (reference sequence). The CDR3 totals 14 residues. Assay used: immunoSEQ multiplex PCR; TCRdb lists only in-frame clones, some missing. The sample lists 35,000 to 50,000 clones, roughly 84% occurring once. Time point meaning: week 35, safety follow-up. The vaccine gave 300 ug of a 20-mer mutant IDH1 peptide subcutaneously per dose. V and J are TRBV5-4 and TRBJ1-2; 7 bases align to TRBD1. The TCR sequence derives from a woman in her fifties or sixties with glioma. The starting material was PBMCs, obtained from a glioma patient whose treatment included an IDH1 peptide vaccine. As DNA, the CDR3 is TGTGCCAGCAGCTCCACAGGGGACGGGTATGGCTACACCTTC. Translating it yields CASSSTGDGYGYTF.